This T cell receptor beta chain appears in the sequencing data of a study of cytotoxic CD8 clonotypes in ibrutinib-treated CLL. Overall study context: The cohort had over ten relapsed/refractory and around 14 treatment-naive patients, 17 to 18 IGHV unmutated. Whole-study results and caveats: An increase in clonality occurred at ibrutinib response, followed by a return toward baseline at progression.

Remarks on this clone: What it recognizes is unknown.

Sequencing was designed to attain a depth spanning 1 in 200,000 to 1 in 1 million T cells. Profiled with immunoSEQ multiplex PCR; TCRdb holds only in-frame clones, not every one. Altogether around 330,000 clones are present, 67% being singletons, with the ten largest covering about 6.7%. This CDR3 is built from 16 residues. The J segment lost 6 bases and the V segment lost 4 bases, leaving 11 bases of the junction unmatched. Germline loops: CDR1 KGHSH, CDR2 LQKENI. The material was PBMCs, obtained after 36 months of ibrutinib treatment. The genes are TRBV18 and TRBJ2-2; TRBD2 matches at 7 bases. The sequence was collected from a human donor with chronic lymphocytic leukemia. This chain's CDR3 is CASSLAGLAVAGELFF. The CDR3 nucleotides read TGTGCCAGCTCACTGGCGGGGCTAGCGGTGGCCGGGGAGCTGTTTTTT.